The 21 T cell receptor beta chains in this list originate from one sample, sequenced in a study of control samples from healthy donors and cancer patients. Assay: immunoSEQ multiplex PCR; the TCRdb copy retains only in-frame clones and omits some. The top ten clones hold more than 3% of a sample with about 140,000 clones, 75% to 95% of them seen once. Material for sequencing was blood. These receptors were collected from a man aged 25-45 years in good health.

The V gene is TRBV7-2, the J gene TRBJ2-2; D unclear. Germline CDR1 and CDR2: SGHTA and FQGNSA. This CDR3 is built from 15 residues. Trimming removed 2 bases from V and 0 bases from J, with 7 bases in between. The CDR3 region is CASSLQASNTGELFF. CDR3 nucleotide sequence: TGTGCCAGCAGCTTACAAGCTTCGAACACCGGGGAGCTGTTTTTT.

J is TRBJ1-1 and V is TRBV5-1; 9 bases match TRBD1. The CDR3 spans 14 residues. Trimming removed 4 bases from V and 3 bases from J; junction bases left unmatched: 4. CDR1 is SGHRS, CDR2 YFSETQ, per germline. CDR3 nucleotide sequence: TGCGCCAGCAGCCCATGGACAGGGGACACTGAAGCTTTCTTT. Translation gives CASSPWTGDTEAFF.

This chain links TRBV4-1 with TRBJ2-3, with D tentatively TRBD1 or TRBD2 (5 bases each). The CDR3 consists of 16 residues. The ends were cut back, 3 bases at V and 0 bases at J, with 13 bases in the middle. CDR1 is MGHRA, CDR2 YSYEKL, per germline. CDR3 in amino acids: CASSHPEGWSTDTQYF. CDR3 coding DNA: TGCGCCAGCAGCCACCCTGAGGGGTGGAGCACAGATACGCAGTATTTT.

V gene TRBV27 combines with J gene TRBJ2-3; D possibly corresponds to TRBD1 (7 bases). There are 17 residues in the CDR3. CDR1 is MNHEY, CDR2 SMNVEV, per germline (reference sequence). Trimming pared 4 bases from V and 2 bases from J, leaving 19 bases between. CDR3 region: CASSSSAGTAYTDTQYF. In DNA, the CDR3 is TGTGCCAGCAGTTCCTCCGCGGGGACAGCATACACAGATACGCAGTATTTT.

Here the CDR3 reads CASSLPIPGTYNSPLHF. The CDR3 region has the DNA TGTGCCAGCAGCTTACCAATTCCTGGGACCTATAATTCACCCCTCCACTTT. The J gene is TRBJ1-6, the V gene TRBV7-9; no clear D. Germline CDR1 and CDR2: SEHNR and FQNEAQ (reference sequence). Trimming took off 2 bases at V and 2 bases at J, with 13 bases between the two ends. CDR3 length: 17 amino acids.

This chain uses TRBV10-2 with TRBJ2-1; the match to TRBD2 covers 14 bases. Germline CDR1 and CDR2: WSHSY and SAAADI. V trimming: 5 bases; J trimming: 8 bases; junction bases outside the gene matches: 5. This CDR3 comprises 15 residues. DNA for the CDR3: TGCGCCAGCAGTCGGACTAGCGGGGGGCGTTATGAGCAGTTCTTC. Translated: CASSRTSGGRYEQFF.

CDR3: CASKSSSYNSPLHF. CDR3 nucleotides: TGTGCCAGCAAATCCAGCTCCTATAATTCACCCCTCCACTTT. The chain couples TRBV28 to TRBJ1-6; no definite D call. Trimming shortened V by 7 bases and J by 0 bases, and 7 bases separated the two germline ends. The CDR3 length is 14 residues. Germline V gene data show CDR1 as MDHEN and CDR2 as SYDVKM.

The V call is TRBV5-4, the J call TRBJ2-3; tentatively, D is TRBD1 (6 bases). Germline values: CDR1 SGHNT, CDR2 YYREEE (reference sequence). The CDR3 runs to 14 residues. Deletions cut 4 bases from V and 3 bases from J, with 12 bases between. The CDR3 DNA is TGTGCCAGCAGCCCAGGGGTTCGGACAGATACGCAGTATTTT. Its translation: CASSPGVRTDTQYF. Using reference TRBV5-4 and TRBJ2-3 for the parts outside the CDR3, the full variable domain is ETGVTQSPTHLIKTRGQQVTLRCSSQSGHNTVSWYQQALGQGPQFIFQYYREEENGRGNFPPRFSGLQFPNYSSELNVNALELDDSALYLCASSPGVRTDTQYFGPGTRLTVL.

The chain uses TRBV6-5 and TRBJ1-2, with 9 bases lining up with TRBD1. The J segment lost 6 bases and the V segment lost 5 bases, leaving 7 bases of the junction unmatched. Germline assignment: CDR1 MNHEY and CDR2 SVGAGI. This CDR3 has 14 residues. The CDR3 bases are TGTGCCAGCAGTACCGGGACAGGGTTAGATGGCTACACCTTC. It codes for CASSTGTGLDGYTF.

V gene TRBV30 combines with J gene TRBJ2-4, with D possibly TRBD2 on 6 matching bases. Germline V gene sequence: CDR1 GTSNPN, CDR2 SVGIG (reference sequence). The CDR3 runs to 18 residues. The V gene lost 3 bases and the J gene lost 1 base, with 22 bases spanning the gap. The CDR3 spells CAWSPYAPGGMAKNIQYF. The DNA of the CDR3 is TGTGCCTGGAGCCCGTATGCCCCCGGGGGAATGGCCAAAAACATTCAGTACTTC.

V is TRBV7-2 and J is TRBJ1-6, with 7 bases lining up with TRBD1. The CDR3 covers 19 residues. CDR1 and CDR2 from the germline V gene are SGHTA and FQGNSA. With 5 bases clipped from V and 0 bases from J, the junction kept 13 bases outside the gene matches. For the CDR3, the DNA is TGTGCCAGCAGCCTAAGAAAACCGGGACAGAGCTCCTATAATTCACCCCTCCACTTT. Translating gives CASSLRKPGQSSYNSPLHF.

The chain carries TRBV9 and TRBJ1-1; D remains ambiguous. Looked up from germline, CDR1 is SGDLS and CDR2 is YYNGEE. This CDR3 comprises 14 residues. V shed 0 bases and J shed 4 bases, with 10 bases lying between them. CDR3 nucleotides: TGTGCCAGCAGCGTAGTAAAGGGCGGCACTGAAGCTTTCTTT. Translating it yields CASSVVKGGTEAFF. Looking up the rest from reference TRBV9 and TRBJ1-1 gives the full variable domain: DSGVTQTPKHLITATGQRVTLRCSPRSGDLSVYWYQQSLDQGLQFLIQYYNGEERAKGNILERFSAQQFPDLHSELNLSSLELGDSALYFCASSVVKGGTEAFFGQGTRLTVV.

V and J are TRBV9 and TRBJ2-1, with D uncertain. Germline V gives CDR1 SGDLS, CDR2 YYNGEE. With 4 bases removed from V and 3 bases from J, the gap between germline ends came to 14 bases. The CDR3 runs to 15 residues. The CDR3 nucleotides read TGTGCCAGCAGCCCGAAGGTAGGGATCTACAATGAGCAGTTCTTC. Its protein product is CASSPKVGIYNEQFF.

This clone was detected only once. The chain links TRBV19 to TRBJ1-6; tentatively, D is TRBD1 (5 bases). Per germline, CDR1 LNHDA and CDR2 SQIVND (reference sequence). This CDR3 has 12 residues. V lost 1 base, J lost 13 bases, and 8 bases lay in between. CDR3 region: CASSIVEGPLHF. The CDR3, as DNA: TGTGCCAGTAGTATAGTCGAGGGGCCCCTCCACTTT.

The rearrangement uses TRBV5-1 and TRBJ1-1, with no clear D. The CDR3 consists of 15 residues. The V and J ends lost 0 bases and 0 bases respectively, with 9 bases between them. The germline gives CDR1 SGHRS, CDR2 YFSETQ. CDR3 sequence reads: CASSLVGSMNTEAFF. CDR3 DNA: TGCGCCAGCAGCTTGGTTGGCAGCATGAACACTGAAGCTTTCTTT.

The chain is built from TRBV5-1 and TRBJ1-5; possible D gene TRBD1, 6 bases. The V and J ends lost 4 bases and 3 bases respectively, with 11 bases between them. This CDR3 is 14 amino acids long. Germline V gives CDR1 SGHRS, CDR2 YFSETQ. CDR3 DNA: TGCGCCAGCAGCGTGACAGGCAACAATCAGCCCCAGCATTTT. It codes for CASSVTGNNQPQHF. The full variable domain, with the rest looked up from reference TRBV5-1 and TRBJ1-5, is KAGVTQTPRYLIKTRGQQVTLSCSPISGHRSVSWYQQTPGQGLQFLFEYFSETQRNKGNFPGRFSGRQFSNSRSEMNVSTLELGDSALYLCASSVTGNNQPQHFGDGTRLSIL.

The chain couples TRBV29-1 to TRBJ1-2, with 10 bases aligning to TRBD1. Germline CDR1 SQVTM, CDR2 ANQGSEA. V lost 8 bases and J lost 7; bases outside the gene matches: 10. The CDR3 is 13 residues long. CDR3 protein: CSSGTGADGGYTF. CDR3 nucleotide sequence: TGCAGCTCTGGGACAGGGGCTGACGGTGGCTACACCTTC. The full variable domain, in which reference TRBV29-1 and TRBJ1-2 provide the parts outside the CDR3, is SAVISQKPSRDICQRGTSLTIQCQVDSQVTMMFWYRQQPGQSLTLIATANQGSEATYESGFVIDKFPISRPNLTFSTLTVSNMSPEDSSIYLCSSGTGADGGYTFGSGTRLTVV.

The V gene is TRBV5-4, the J gene TRBJ2-3; TRBD2 aligns across 8 bases. The CDR3 covers 16 residues. The V segment lost 2 bases and the J segment 3 bases; nucleotides outside the gene matches: 8. In germline, CDR1 is SGHNT, CDR2 YYREEE (reference sequence). The CDR3, as DNA: TGTGCCAGCAGCTTTTATGGACTAGCAGGGACAGATACGCAGTATTTT. Amino acids: CASSFYGLAGTDTQYF.

This rearrangement joins TRBV29-1 to TRBJ1-5; D is possibly TRBD1 (5 bases). Germline assignment: CDR1 SQVTM and CDR2 ANQGSEA. V lost 4 bases and J lost 4, with 8 bases in between. The CDR3 runs to 12 residues. The CDR3, as DNA: TGCAGCGTTGGGGGCCGTAATCAGCCCCAGCATTTT. Translation gives CSVGGRNQPQHF.

Here the CDR3 DNA reads TGTGCCAGCAGTGGGACAGGGGGGTCCTACAATGAGCAGTTCTTC. Its translation is CASSGTGGSYNEQFF. V usage is TRBV2 and J usage is TRBJ2-1; 10 bases fit TRBD1. This CDR3 spans 15 amino acids. V shed 4 bases, J shed 1 base, and the junction held 1 base outside the gene matches. Germline CDR1 and CDR2: SNHLY and FYNNEI.

V usage is TRBV5-1 and J usage is TRBJ1-6; 7 bases line up with TRBD1. There are 16 residues in the CDR3. Germline V gene sequence: CDR1 SGHRS, CDR2 YFSETQ. Trimming cost V 5 bases and J 0 bases; bases outside gene matches: 5. CDR3 sequence reads: CASRERDSSYNSPLHF. The CDR3 region has the DNA TGCGCCAGCAGAGAAAGGGACAGCTCCTATAATTCACCCCTCCACTTT.